This entry is about one T cell receptor (beta chain). No cognate antigen has been identified for it. No qualities accompany the bases; no much larger clone lies one base away. The V end loses 6 bases and the J end loses 2 bases, and a stretch of 17 bases separates them. From cysteine to phenylalanine, the CDR3 is 15 amino acids long. Of the read, only the CDR3 DNA is kept; its 45 bases are in frame from base 1. Based on the germline V gene, the CDR1 and CDR2 sequences are MNHNS and SASEGT. These data belong to a study of radiotherapy plus CTLA-4 blockade in lung cancer listed by TCRdb under 2018. For context, the study as a whole: Among enrolled patients, under 20% had an objective response and 31% reached disease control. Overall study outcomes, separate from this receptor: After treatment with radiotherapy and ipilimumab, TCR clones that originated in tumors expanded in peripheral blood. Early dynamic changes in blood T cell clones, together with increased serum interferon-beta after radiation, were reported as the strongest predictors of response.

The study tested focal radiation therapy combined with CTLA-4 blockade (ipilimumab) in patients with chemo-refractory metastatic non-small-cell lung cancer. Library method: the immunoSEQ multiplex PCR assay. TCRdb provides this immuneACCESS table in a form limited to in-frame rearrangements. Some clones are lacking; in checked studies, under half of them reflect an unresolved V gene, and why the rest are absent is not known. This sample holds 80,000 or so clones; roughly four fifths were observed only once. Of the sample, approximately 0.73% falls within the top ten clones. The source was peripheral blood, collected from a patient treated with radiotherapy plus ipilimumab. This sequence was found in a human donor with non-small cell lung cancer who had stable disease on radiotherapy plus ipilimumab. The rearranged segments are TRBV6-1 and TRBJ2-7, with TRBD2 as a weak D call on 5 bases. The nucleotide sequence reads TGTGCCAGCAGAGAACGCGGGCCAAGACCCTACGAGCAGTACTTC. Its product reads: CASRERGPRPYEQYF.